The 16 T cell receptor beta chains in this list originate from one sample, sequenced in a study of post-analysis software for immune sequencing data. The antigens of these receptors remain unknown. General study points: Patients carried roughly 5 TRBV segments more frequently than controls did, and TRBV5-6, TRBV5-1 and TRBV20-1 were among them.

TCR beta cDNA libraries included unique molecular identifiers. TCRdb itself ran the PCR reads through MiXCR, one entry per CDR3 protein. The sample comprises about 760,000 distinct CDR3 sequences, roughly 27% of which are singletons, and around 0.55% rests with the top ten. Sequenced: blood. The source is a girl aged 10 to 17 with multiple sclerosis.

This clonotype was detected once. This CDR3 fails to terminate in the conserved phenylalanine or tryptophan, so it likely reflects a read error. The J gene is TRBJ2-1, the V gene TRBV27, with no clear D. This CDR3 is built from 13 residues. Deletions cut 7 bases from V and 8 bases from J, with 15 bases between. Germline CDR1 is MNHEY and CDR2 is SMNVEV (reference sequence). The CDR3 DNA reads TGTGCCAGCAAAGTGACTCACTCGGATGAGCAGTTCATC. It translates to CASKVTHSDEQFI.

This clonotype has a handful of counts. This chain joins TRBV20-1 and TRBJ2-7; possible D gene TRBD2, 5 bases. CDR1 and CDR2 (germline): DFQATT, SNEGSKA (reference sequence). The CDR3 spans 14 residues. V lost 6 bases and J 2 bases, leaving 17 bases between the germline ends. The CDR3 spells CSAPPRELPYEQYF. The CDR3, as DNA: TGCAGTGCGCCTCCGAGGGAGCTCCCCTACGAGCAGTACTTC.

CDR3: CASSYIRTGEAFF. CDR3 nucleotide sequence: TGTGCCAGCAGTTACATAAGGACAGGTGAAGCTTTCTTT. The J gene is TRBJ1-1, the V gene TRBV6-5, with 7 positions matching TRBD1. The J segment lost 7 bases and the V segment lost 2 bases, leaving 4 bases of the junction unmatched. CDR1 MNHEY and CDR2 SVGAGI come from the germline V gene. The CDR3 sequence is 13 residues long.

This clonotype occurred a few times. The V call is TRBV24-1, the J call TRBJ2-3, with a possible D match to TRBD2 (6 bases). Trimming took 6 bases from V and 4 from J, leaving 22 bases between them. CDR3 length: 17 residues. The germline CDR1 and CDR2 sequences are KGHDR and SFDVKD. CDR3 region: CATSTAGRTPTADTQYF. The CDR3 coding sequence is TGTGCCACCAGTACGGCAGGGAGGACCCCGACAGCAGATACGCAGTATTTT.

This clonotype was detected only a few times. This chain joins TRBV12-3 or TRBV12-4 and TRBJ1-2; no definite D call. The CDR3 is 15 amino acids. V lost 3 bases and J 2 bases, leaving 13 bases between the germline ends. CDR3 protein: CASSLGLGSNYGYTF. CDR3 sequence (DNA): TGTGCCAGCAGTTTGGGGTTGGGCAGCAACTATGGCTACACCTTC.

V usage is TRBV20-1 and J usage is TRBJ2-3; 13 positions agree with TRBD2. Germline V gene data show CDR1 as DFQATT and CDR2 as SNEGSKA (reference sequence). The CDR3 extends over 15 amino acids. J was trimmed by 3 bases and V by 2 bases; bases with no gene match: 2. As DNA, the CDR3 is TGCAGTGCTAGATCGGGACTAGCGGGAACAGATACGCAGTATTTT. Its protein product is CSARSGLAGTDTQYF.

This clonotype was counted many times. V and J are TRBV24-1 and TRBJ2-5; TRBD2 agrees at 11 bases. The CDR3 loop spans 17 amino acids. In germline, CDR1 is KGHDR, CDR2 SFDVKD. With V trimmed by 5 bases and J by 1 base, 8 bases remained unmatched. CDR3 region: CATSASGTSGSQETQYF. CDR3 bases: TGTGCCACCAGTGCCTCGGGGACTAGCGGTTCCCAAGAGACCCAGTACTTC.

This chain links TRBV5-1 with TRBJ1-2; D not resolved. Germline assignment: CDR1 SGHRS and CDR2 YFSETQ. Trimming removed 3 bases from V and 4 bases from J, with 13 bases in between. The CDR3 spans 14 residues. CDR3 residues: CASSSALTSYGYTF. The CDR3, as DNA: TGCGCCAGCAGCTCTGCTTTGACGAGCTATGGCTACACCTTC.

This clonotype was recorded many times. This chain links TRBV27 with TRBJ2-5; weak D call: TRBD1 (6 bases). Germline V gene lookup returns CDR1 MNHEY and CDR2 SMNVEV (reference sequence). This CDR3 is built from 13 residues. The ends were cut back, 1 base at V and 4 bases at J, with 7 bases in the middle. DNA of the CDR3: TGTGCCAGCAGTTTATACAGGGCAGAGACCCAGTACTTC. Translating it yields CASSLYRAETQYF.

This clonotype showed up just a few times. The chain joins TRBV7-9 to TRBJ1-4; TRBD1 aligns across 8 bases. This CDR3 is 16 amino acids long. The germline gives CDR1 SEHNR, CDR2 FQNEAQ (reference sequence). The J segment lost 4 bases and the V segment lost 7 bases, leaving 11 bases of the junction unmatched. This CDR3 reads CASTRGTGYDNEKLFF. Here the CDR3 DNA reads TGTGCCAGCACCAGGGGGACAGGCTACGATAATGAAAAACTGTTTTTT. The variable domain in full, completed from reference TRBV7-9 and TRBJ1-4, reads DTGVSQNPRHKITKRGQNVTFRCDPISEHNRLYWYRQTLGQGPEFLTYFQNEAQLEKSRLLSDRFSAERPKGSFSTLEIQRTEQGDSAMYLCASTRGTGYDNEKLFFGSGTQLSVL.

V gene TRBV20-1 combines with J gene TRBJ2-1, with D uncertain. This CDR3 comprises 13 residues. The V end was cut by 3 bases, the J end by 3 bases, with 9 bases between. CDR1 DFQATT and CDR2 SNEGSKA come from the germline V gene (reference sequence). CDR3 DNA: TGCAGTGCTAGTCTGGTGGTCTACAATGAGCAGTTCTTC. Amino acid sequence: CSASLVVYNEQFF.

The chain employs TRBV12-3 or TRBV12-4 and TRBJ2-5; D uncertain. The DNA end is more similar to TRBJ2-7, so the J call may be wrong. The CDR3 sequence is 13 residues long. In nucleotides, the CDR3 is TGTGCCAGCAGTTTGATCTCCATCGACGAGCAGTACTTC. It encodes CASSLISIDEQYF.

This clonotype turned up a few times. The gene calls are TRBV5-5 and TRBJ2-7; 8 nucleotides line up with TRBD1. The CDR3 consists of 16 residues. J lost 1 base, V lost 3 bases, and 9 bases had no gene match. Germline loops: CDR1 SGHKS, CDR2 YYEKEE (reference sequence). CDR3 region: CASSSPGTGRSYEQYF. The CDR3 nucleotides are TGTGCCAGCAGCTCGCCCGGGACAGGCCGATCCTACGAGCAGTACTTC.

This clonotype was seen just once. The chain joins TRBV20-1 to TRBJ1-5, with a tentative D call TRBD1 (5 bases). Germline V gene sequence: CDR1 DFQATT, CDR2 SNEGSKA (reference sequence). This CDR3 comprises 14 residues. V gave up 6 bases and J gave up 0 bases, with 12 bases separating them. CDR3 region: CSARQTASNQPQHF. The DNA for the CDR3 is TGCAGTGCACGACAGACCGCTAGCAATCAGCCCCAGCATTTT.

The chain combines TRBV7-6 with TRBJ2-5; 7 positions match TRBD2. The assigned J gene may be wrong: the sequence end matches TRBJ2-7 better. Germline V CDR1 and CDR2: SGHVS, FNYEAQ. The CDR3 has 14 residues. In DNA, the CDR3 is TGTGCCAGCGGGGCTAGCGGTACGCTCTACGAGCAGTACTTC. This gives the protein CASGASGTLYEQYF.

This clonotype was observed a few times. This chain links TRBV5-1 with TRBJ1-4; D ambiguous. Germline V gene lookup returns CDR1 SGHRS and CDR2 YFSETQ. The CDR3 has 15 residues. Trimming stripped 7 bases from V and 0 bases from J, with 13 bases between. The CDR3 nucleotides read TGCGCCAGCGCGGACGGTCGTGCAACTAATGAAAAACTGTTTTTT. Amino acids: CASADGRATNEKLFF.